This entry is about one T cell receptor beta chain. The CDR3 length is 16 residues. In germline, CDR1 is SGHRS, CDR2 YFSETQ. Trimming removed 4 bases from V and 4 bases from J; junction bases left unmatched: 10. The entry originates in a study of beta chain features in type 1 diabetes. Expressed TCRB transcripts were sequenced, since all the RNA that had been isolated was reverse transcribed. This table comes from immunoSEQ multiplex PCR, and its TCRdb copy is limited to in-frame clones, with some not included. The table includes approximately 160,000 clones, over 7.5% detected once. The sequenced sample consisted of central memory CD4+ T cells from blood. This TCR was sampled from a young man in good health. The genes are TRBV5-1 and TRBJ2-2; 7 bases map to TRBD2. The chain's CDR3 is CASSRQGASGTGELFF. The DNA for the CDR3 is TGCGCCAGCAGCCGACAAGGGGCTAGCGGCACCGGGGAGCTGTTTTTT.